Each of the 21 T cell receptor beta chains below was sequenced from the same sample in a study of blood T cells in healthy people across ages. Together with a sample-barcoded 5' primer, a J-beta primer mix was included in a second PCR lasting roughly 6 to 12 cycles. Each CDR3 protein is one row after TCRdb ran MiXCR on the 5' RACE reads. Of 1.8 million or so distinct CDR3 sequences detected, around 42% appear once; the ten largest clones hold roughly 23%. The sequenced material came from blood. The receptors shown here come from a human donor in good health.

The CDR3: CSAPGVANYGYTF. The CDR3 nucleotides are TGCAGTGCTCCAGGGGTAGCTAACTATGGCTACACCTTC. The chain has TRBV20-1 and TRBJ1-2; tentative D call: TRBD1 (6 bases). With 5 bases removed from V and 0 bases from J, the gap between germline ends came to 10 bases. CDR3 length: 13 amino acids. CDR1 and CDR2 from the germline V gene are DFQATT and SNEGSKA (reference sequence).

A few counts support this clonotype. The chain has TRBV12-3 or TRBV12-4 and TRBJ1-1; no definite D call. Trimming removed 5 bases at V and 6 bases at J, with 16 bases between. The CDR3 sequence is 14 residues long. CDR3 amino acids: CASSQTPRVAEAFF. CDR3 sequence (DNA): TGTGCCAGCAGTCAAACCCCTAGGGTGGCTGAAGCTTTCTTT.

This clonotype was picked up a small number of times. The gene calls are TRBV7-2 and TRBJ1-2; no definite D call. V was trimmed by 4 bases and J by 4 bases, leaving 13 bases between them. The CDR3 sequence is 14 residues long. Germline V gene lookup returns CDR1 SGHTA and CDR2 FQGNSA. DNA of the CDR3: TGTGCCAGCAGCTCTCTAAGTGCGAGCTATGGCTACACCTTC. It is translated as CASSSLSASYGYTF.

A few counts support this clonotype. The rearrangement joins TRBV15 to TRBJ2-6, with D unclear. This CDR3 contains 15 residues. The germline gives CDR1 LNHNV, CDR2 YYDKDF (reference sequence). V was cut by 0 bases and J by 4 bases, with 7 bases left in between. CDR3 protein: CATSRDLGGANVLTF. CDR3 sequence (DNA): TGTGCCACCAGCAGAGATCTAGGGGGGGCCAACGTCCTGACTTTC.

This clonotype was detected a few times. The chain is built from TRBV12-3 or TRBV12-4 and TRBJ1-1; D is unresolved. V gave up 4 bases and J gave up 7 bases, with 13 bases separating them. The CDR3 is made up of 13 amino acids. The CDR3 loop reads CASSYIDGREAFF. The CDR3 nucleotides read TGTGCCAGCAGTTATATCGACGGTCGTGAAGCTTTCTTT.

The chain's CDR3 is CASSEGGSNEQFF. The CDR3 DNA sequence: TGTGCCAGCAGCGAGGGTGGATCCAATGAGCAGTTCTTC. The V call is TRBV4-2, the J call TRBJ2-1, with D tentatively TRBD2 (5 bases). Per the germline V gene, CDR1 is LGHNA and CDR2 is YNFKEQ. The CDR3 covers 13 residues. The V end lost 5 bases, the J end lost 6 bases, and 11 bases lay between the germline ends.

The chain has TRBV4-2 and TRBJ1-2; D is possibly TRBD1 (6 bases). Trimming stripped 0 bases from V and 8 bases from J, with 16 bases between. Germline values: CDR1 LGHNA, CDR2 YNFKEQ. This CDR3 has 15 residues. The CDR3 DNA follows: TGTGCCAGCAGCCAAGAAGGAATAGAGGGGGACGGCTACACCTTC. Translated, it gives CASSQEGIEGDGYTF.

V is TRBV6-6 and J is TRBJ2-7; D remains unclear. Germline V lookup: CDR1 MNHNY, CDR2 SVGAGI (reference sequence). Trimming pared 8 bases from V and 0 bases from J, leaving 14 bases between. This CDR3 region has 14 residues. CDR3 coding DNA: TGTGCCAGCTGGGGTCAATCTAGCTCCTACGAGCAGTACTTC. Protein sequence: CASWGQSSSYEQYF.

This clonotype was seen more than once but under ten times. The missing conserved phenylalanine or tryptophan at the end of this CDR3 makes a read error likely. V gene TRBV11-2 combines with J gene TRBJ2-5; no reliable D call. The J call may be in error: the DNA end matches TRBJ2-7 better. Germline V gene sequence: CDR1 SGHAT, CDR2 FQNNGV. The CDR3 covers 16 residues. The CDR3: CASSLRSLAALHEQYL. The CDR3 DNA reads as TGTGCCAGCAGCTTACGCTCCTTGGCGGCGCTACACGAGCAGTACTTA.

This clonotype was counted between two and nine times. A read error may account for a junction end that differs from germline. The chain links TRBV6-2 or TRBV6-3 to TRBJ2-4; D is perhaps TRBD1 (5 bases). CDR3 length equals 14 residues. Germline V lookup: CDR1 MNHEY, CDR2 SVGEGT. CDR3 loop: CATMGRVAKTIQYF. The CDR3 coding sequence is TGTGCCACAATGGGCAGGGTTGCCAAAACCATTCAGTACTTC.

A few counts support this clonotype. The rearrangement uses TRBV12-3 or TRBV12-4 and TRBJ2-6; 10 bases match TRBD1. The CDR3 length is 17 residues. The V segment lost 4 bases and the J segment 3 bases; nucleotides outside the gene matches: 6. The CDR3 protein is CASSWDRGYGGANVLTF. Here the CDR3 DNA reads TGTGCCAGCAGTTGGGACAGGGGTTATGGTGGGGCCAACGTCCTGACTTTC.

The gene calls are TRBV29-1 and TRBJ2-5, with 14 bases aligning to TRBD2. The J call is doubtful: the DNA matches TRBJ2-7 better. Germline V lookup: CDR1 SQVTM, CDR2 ANQGSEA. The CDR3 loop spans 17 amino acids. CDR3 region: CSVFSGTSGGAPYEQYF. The CDR3 DNA is TGCAGCGTTTTTTCTGGGACTAGCGGGGGTGCCCCCTACGAGCAGTACTTC.

This clonotype was seen more than once but under ten times. The CDR3 is CASSPQDRVGETQYF. The CDR3 nucleotides are TGTGCCAGCAGCCCTCAGGACAGGGTTGGAGAGACCCAGTACTTC. The chain links TRBV3-1 to TRBJ2-5, with 8 bases matching TRBD1. The CDR3 spans 15 residues. The germline CDR1 and CDR2 sequences are LGHDT and YNNKEL (reference sequence). V lost 4 bases to trimming and J lost 4 bases; unmatched junction nucleotides: 8.

This clonotype turned up a few times. The chain couples TRBV7-2 to TRBJ2-1; 8 nucleotides align to TRBD2. The trim removed 2 bases at V and 9 bases at J, leaving 12 bases unmatched. CDR3 length: 16 residues. Germline CDR1 and CDR2: SGHTA and FQGNSA. Here the CDR3 DNA reads TGTGCCAGCAGCTTAACGGCCTCCGGGGGGGGTCGTGAGCAGTTCTTC. Amino acid sequence: CASSLTASGGGREQFF.

In DNA, the CDR3 is TGTGCCAGCCTCCCCGTTGGAAAGCAAATTATTAGGGATTCACCCCTCCACTTT. It is translated as CASLPVGKQIIRDSPLHF. The V and J genes are TRBV6-1 and TRBJ1-6; D is unclear. V was shortened by 8 bases and J by 8 bases, with 28 bases between the two germline ends. Looked up from germline, CDR1 is MNHNS and CDR2 is SASEGT. The CDR3 sequence is 18 residues long.

The chain recombines TRBV29-1 with TRBJ2-3; D may be TRBD2 (5 bases). This CDR3 has 16 amino acids. Trimming removed 0 bases at V and 1 base at J, with 14 bases between. Looked up from germline, CDR1 is SQVTM and CDR2 is ANQGSEA. CDR3 bases: TGCAGCGTTGAAGATCGGAGGAGCCCCCGCACAGATACGCAGTATTTT. This gives the protein CSVEDRRSPRTDTQYF.

This chain joins TRBV18 and TRBJ2-1; tentative D call: TRBD1 (5 bases). This CDR3 contains 16 residues. V shed 2 bases and J shed 5 bases, with 16 bases lying between them. CDR1 and CDR2 (germline): KGHSH, LQKENI. The CDR3 region is CASSPWLQGSDNEQFF. As DNA, the CDR3 is TGTGCCAGCTCACCATGGCTGCAGGGATCTGACAATGAGCAGTTCTTC. Combining the CDR3 with reference TRBV18 and TRBJ2-1 gives the whole variable domain NAGVMQNPRHLVRRRGQEARLRCSPMKGHSHVYWYRQLPEEGLKFMVYLQKENIIDESGMPKERFSAEFPKEGPSILRIQQVVRGDSAAYFCASSPWLQGSDNEQFFGPGTRLTVL.

As for this clonotype: One end of the junction varies from germline; a read error may be responsible. This chain joins TRBV28 and TRBJ2-6; D may be TRBD1 or TRBD2 (5 bases each). The CDR3 totals 16 residues. Germline loops: CDR1 MDHEN, CDR2 SYDVKM. The CDR3 is CASRTGASSGANVRTF. CDR3 coding DNA: TGTGCCAGCAGGACCGGGGCCAGCTCTGGGGCCAACGTCCGGACTTTC.

This clonotype has just a few counts. V usage is TRBV5-1 and J usage is TRBJ2-1, with 9 bases matching TRBD2. The CDR3 has 15 residues. Trimming took 5 bases from V and 8 from J; bases not matched to a gene: 11. The germline V gene encodes CDR1 SGHRS and CDR2 YFSETQ. The CDR3 region has the DNA TGCGCCAGCAGGCCTGCCGGCGGGGGGGCCTATGAGCAGTTCTTC. Its protein is CASRPAGGGAYEQFF.

This rearrangement joins TRBV9 to TRBJ1-4; maybe TRBD1 (5 bases). CDR1 is SGDLS and CDR2 is YYNGEE in the germline V gene. The CDR3 covers 14 residues. Trimming left V 0 bases short and J 6 bases short, with 9 bases between. The CDR3 sequence is CASSVEGHHEKLFF. The DNA for the CDR3 is TGTGCCAGCAGCGTAGAGGGGCACCATGAAAAACTGTTTTTT.

This clonotype occurred a few times. This rearrangement joins TRBV20-1 to TRBJ2-3; no clear D gene. The CDR3 is made up of 13 amino acids. In germline, CDR1 is DFQATT, CDR2 SNEGSKA (reference sequence). Trimming pared 0 bases from V and 5 bases from J, leaving 9 bases between. CDR3 DNA sequence: TGCAGTGCTAGAGATCCGCGGAAAGATACGCAGTATTTT. This gives the protein CSARDPRKDTQYF.